This T cell receptor beta chain was observed in a study of Graves' ophthalmopathy and Graves' hyperthyroidism. General study findings and limits: Thyroid clonotypes that were expanded above 0.001 frequency mostly also appeared in blood.

This clonotype was found many times. Antigen unknown. Trimming pared 5 bases from V and 4 bases from J, leaving 14 bases between. This CDR3 region has 15 residues. Germline V gives CDR1 SGHVS, CDR2 FQNEAQ. TCR beta CDR3 amplification used RNA transcripts. Scientists carried out first-round RT-PCR using HTBI primers and then a second-round multiplex PCR. TCRdb reprocessed the multiplex PCR reads via MiXCR and lists one record per CDR3 protein. The sample holds 600,000 to 700,000 distinct CDR3 sequences, roughly 39% seen once. The V gene is TRBV7-8, the J gene TRBJ1-4; D perhaps matches TRBD1 (5 bases). Specimen: peripheral blood. The receptor's source is an adult man with Graves' ophthalmopathy. CDR3 loop: CASSKGTGFNEKLFF. CDR3 DNA: TGTGCCAGCAGCAAGGGGACCGGATTTAATGAAAAACTGTTTTTT. Full variable domain (rest looked up from reference TRBV7-8 and TRBJ1-4): GAGVSQSPRYKVAKRGQDVALRCDPISGHVSLFWYQQALGQGPEFLTYFQNEAQLDKSGLPSDRFFAERPEGSVSTLKIQRTQQEDSAVYLCASSKGTGFNEKLFFGSGTQLSVL.